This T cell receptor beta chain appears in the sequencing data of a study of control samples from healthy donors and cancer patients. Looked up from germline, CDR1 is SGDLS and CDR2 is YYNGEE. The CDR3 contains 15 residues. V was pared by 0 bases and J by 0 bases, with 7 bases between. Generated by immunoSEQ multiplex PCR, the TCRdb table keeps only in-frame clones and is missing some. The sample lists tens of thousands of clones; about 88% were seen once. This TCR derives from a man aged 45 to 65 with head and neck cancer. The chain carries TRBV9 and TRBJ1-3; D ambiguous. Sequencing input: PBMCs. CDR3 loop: CASSVGQSSGNTIYF. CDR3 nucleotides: TGTGCCAGCAGCGTAGGGCAGAGCTCTGGAAACACCATATATTTT. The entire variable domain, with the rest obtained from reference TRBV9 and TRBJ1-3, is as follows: DSGVTQTPKHLITATGQRVTLRCSPRSGDLSVYWYQQSLDQGLQFLIQYYNGEERAKGNILERFSAQQFPDLHSELNLSSLELGDSALYFCASSVGQSSGNTIYFGEGSWLTVV.